These 9 T cell receptor beta chains came from one sample sequenced in a study of regulatory T cells in long-lasting Graves disease (dated by TCRdb to 2020 to 2023). Library prep was done by multiplex PCR. The data were produced on an Illumina HiSeq 4000. To build TCR beta libraries, CDR3 regions were amplified by Arm-PCR using iRepertoire HTBI primers. TCRdb reanalyzed the raw reads on its own, using fastp at Q25 for trimming and MiXCR for clone calling, and kept in-frame beta chains. Under each unique CDR3 protein, matching rows form one entry showing the most common genes and DNA. For this sample the table gives 560,000 or so distinct CDR3 sequences, of which around 16% were detected only once. The ten largest clones capture around 13% of the sample. The meaning of the sample's time point label: newly diagnosed GD, antithyroid drugs for less than 3 months. For both TCR sequencing and RNA sequencing, RNA was extracted from PBMCs in TRIzol.

The same sample was also studied in work on T cells in Graves' hyperthyroidism and ophthalmopathy.

The sequenced sample was peripheral blood mononuclear cells (PBMCs), obtained at new diagnosis, from a patient treated with antithyroid drugs. These receptors all stem from a man between 18 and 29 years old with Graves disease. Donor details come from another sample of the same person, matched by shared clones.

This clonotype occurred many times. This chain links TRBV6-1 with TRBJ1-4; no clear D gene. The CDR3 is 15 amino acids. Germline lookup yields CDR1 MNHNS and CDR2 SASEGT. The V end lost 3 bases, the J end lost 7 bases, and 15 bases lay between the germline ends. The CDR3 reads CASSEIEGGSEKLFF. As DNA, the CDR3 is TGTGCCAGCAGTGAGATAGAAGGAGGGAGTGAAAAACTGTTTTTT.

There are many counts of this clonotype. The chain employs TRBV12-3 or TRBV12-4 and TRBJ1-4, with TRBD1 matching over 8 bases. The CDR3 loop spans 13 amino acids. The V segment lost 5 bases and the J segment 11 bases; nucleotides outside the gene matches: 7. In DNA, the CDR3 is TGTGCCAGCAGTCCCCCGGGACAGGAGAAACTGTTTTTT. Translation: CASSPPGQEKLFF.

The rearrangement links TRBV14 to TRBJ2-1, with unresolved D. Trimming removed 1 base from V and 0 bases from J, with 10 bases in between. The length of the CDR3 is 16 residues. The germline V gene encodes CDR1 SGHDN and CDR2 FVKESK. CDR3 region: CASSQVGASSYNEQFF. The CDR3 nucleotides are TGTGCCAGCAGCCAAGTTGGAGCTTCCTCCTACAATGAGCAGTTCTTC.

The chain employs TRBV4-2 and TRBJ2-3, with TRBD2 identical over 12 bases. V gave up 8 bases and J gave up 2 bases; unmatched junction bases: 14. This CDR3 is built from 18 residues. From germline, CDR1 is LGHNA and CDR2 YNFKEQ. DNA of the CDR3: TGTGCCAGCCCCCGGCGGGCTAGCGGGAGGGCAATCACAGATACGCAGTATTTT. Its translation is CASPRRASGRAITDTQYF.

This clonotype was recorded a few times. The chain is built from TRBV15 and TRBJ2-7; a possible D gene is TRBD2 (6 bases). The germline V and J ends were trimmed by 0 bases and 0 bases, with 15 bases remaining between them. The CDR3 has 17 residues. Germline CDR1 is LNHNV and CDR2 is YYDKDF (reference sequence). DNA of the CDR3: TGTGCCACCAGCAGAGAGATGGGACTCACCGACTCCTACGAGCAGTACTTC. It specifies CATSREMGLTDSYEQYF.

Worth noting for this clonotype: At one end the junction does not follow the germline gene, possibly because of a read error. The chain combines TRBV6-1 with TRBJ1-2, with 9 bases aligning to TRBD1. The CDR3 is 14 residues long. Germline values: CDR1 MNHNS, CDR2 SASEGT. CDR3 region: CANSEVGTGNGYTF. CDR3 in DNA: TGTGCCAACAGTGAAGTTGGGACAGGGAATGGCTACACCTTC.

The rearrangement joins TRBV27 to TRBJ2-2; TRBD1 might be the D (6 bases). V was cut by 10 bases and J by 4 bases, with 10 bases left in between. Looked up from germline, CDR1 is MNHEY and CDR2 is SMNVEV (reference sequence). The CDR3 is made up of 12 amino acids. The CDR3 region is CATTGPTGELFF. The CDR3 DNA reads TGTGCCACCACAGGGCCCACCGGGGAGCTGTTTTTT.

This clonotype was seen at least ten times. The genes are TRBV20-1 and TRBJ2-3, with no clear D. Germline CDR1 and CDR2: DFQATT and SNEGSKA (reference sequence). The CDR3 is made up of 13 amino acids. V lost 4 bases to trimming and J lost 1 base, with 9 bases between them. This CDR3 reads CSATLTGTDTQYF. CDR3 coding DNA: TGCAGTGCTACACTGACCGGCACAGATACGCAGTATTTT.

This clonotype was recorded many times. The chain uses TRBV12-3 or TRBV12-4 and TRBJ1-1, with D unresolved. Trimming took 5 bases from V and 3 from J, leaving 10 bases between them. This CDR3 comprises 13 residues. The CDR3 spells CASSPLTHTEAFF. As DNA, the CDR3 is TGTGCCAGCAGTCCCCTGACCCACACTGAAGCTTTCTTT.